This T cell receptor (beta chain) was captured by sequencing in a study of blood T cell repertoires in COVID-19. On the study more broadly: Some COVID-19 samples were acute and others convalescent; all came from the United States, Italy and Spain. In each case, the material was cDNA or gDNA derived from T cells, B-cell-depleted T cells, or PBMCs.

Losses at the gene ends were 2 bases for V and 5 bases for J; bases not matched to a gene: 8. CDR1 and CDR2 from the germline V gene are LGHDT and YNNKEL (reference sequence). CDR3 length: 15 residues. In the original processing: Researchers report that nucleated cell counts were estimated from reference gene primer amplification. The method was immunoSEQ multiplex PCR; TCRdb's version includes in-frame clones alone and lacks a portion of them. For V, J and clone size, that table is used; D and trimming come from the DNA. Counted here are roughly 80,000 clones, approximately 90% occurring once; the ten biggest clones make up approximately 2.8%.

This TCR came from a man aged 50-60 years with COVID-19, enrolled during active disease. What was sequenced was peripheral blood. This sequence joins TRBV3-1 (or the pseudogene TRBV3-2) and TRBJ2-5; TRBD2 matches 7 bases. In DNA form, the CDR3 reads TGTGCCAGCAGCCAAAGGGCGGGAGACCGTGAGACCCAGTACTTC. This gives the protein CASSQRAGDRETQYF.